The present entry profiles one T cell receptor beta chain with its context. Its antigen target is currently unknown. There are no base qualities to consult, and no much larger clone falls within one base. These data originate in a study of cytomegalovirus exposure and HLA in healthy donors (dated by TCRdb to the late 2010s). Background on the whole study: According to a later analysis, the roughly 120 validation repertoires were produced on the same platform as the roughly 600 repertoires of the first cohort. The study aimed to test whether cataloging public T cell receptors could reveal signatures of past pathogen exposure. Along with the 666-subject first cohort, a separate validation cohort of over 90 different subjects was used. High-throughput TCR immunosequencing, statistical association of individual TCRs with disease status, and machine learning were combined to predict cytomegalovirus infection status.

Donors formed part of the validation cohort, which comprised 120 subjects and was distinct from the first cohort of 666 subjects. Library preparation used the immunoSEQ multiplex PCR assay. Per the original workflow: To diagnose cytomegalovirus status from the catalog of TCR beta chain sequences, a statistical classification framework was built. TCRdb carries this immuneACCESS record with in-frame sequences only. Its versions omit some clonotypes, under half of them owing to an unresolved V gene in the studies checked, with the rest unexplained. Clonal size and the V and J genes are those of that table, whereas D and trimming came from the DNA. The sample yields 100,000 or so clones; 70% to 90% were counted once. The ten largest clones add up to under 4.5% of the sample. Paper-wide results and their limitations: Cytomegalovirus status was reported to be diagnosed by the classifier with high specificity and sensitivity in both the original and validation cohorts. In a later analysis, TCRs clustered in the first cohort were found to also tend to co-occur in the 110 or so validation repertoires, with approximately 95% of cluster scores above 0. A later analysis had no HLA typing for the validation cohort, so co-occurrence there was scored across all 110 or so repertoires. A few of the identified cytomegalovirus-associated TCR beta chains were confirmed in vitro to be specific for cytomegalovirus antigens. In the study, 150 to 200 TCR beta chains were listed as associated with cytomegalovirus. According to the authors, the approach could potentially be generalized to other disease states and immunological phenotypes. Most TCR sequences were seen in very few donors, while some public TCRs were found in many individuals.

The receptor comes from a woman aged 18-35 years in good health and CMV-seropositive. The sequenced sample was PBMCs.

The CDR3 corresponds to CAISESVLAGNEQFF. The nucleotide sequence reads TGTGCCATCAGTGAGTCCGTACTAGCGGGCAATGAGCAGTTCTTC. The sequence links TRBV10-3 to TRBJ2-1; 9 of the junction bases match TRBD2. Its CDR3 holds 15 amino acids, cysteine through phenylalanine. Only CDR3 DNA remains: 45 bases, in frame from the first base. Germline trimming: 0 bases from V, 6 bases from J; junction bases outside gene matches: 3. CDR1 and CDR2, looked up from the germline V gene, are ENHRY and SYGVKD.